This TCR beta chain was recorded in a study of CD8+CD57+ T cells in acquired aplastic anemia. Overall study results and limits: Overlapping CD8+ CDR3 repertoires of patients and controls contained under 35 shared sequences.

The CDR3 extends over 15 amino acids. Trimming removed 2 bases from V and 13 bases from J, with 24 bases in between. The germline gives CDR1 SGHVS, CDR2 FQNEAQ. Comments on this clonotype: Its antigen is currently unknown.

According to the study, genomic DNA was the template for TCR beta VDJ and CDR3 profiling. TCRdb ran MiXCR on the reads and lists one entry per CDR3 protein. The sample lists approximately 250,000 distinct CDR3 sequences, approximately 79% occurring once. An expansion of CD8+CD57+ cells by flow cytometry had been shown in patients chosen for sequencing. Sequenced sample: sorted CD4+, CD8+, or CD8+CD57+ T cells (not recorded which) from PBMCs. V is TRBV7-8 and J is TRBJ2-7, with a possible D match to TRBD2 (5 bases). The TCR sequence derives from a human donor with aplastic anemia. In DNA form, the CDR3 reads TGTGCCAGCAGCTTAACTAGAGGTCCCGTTACGCAGTATTACGTC. Amino acids: CASSLTRGPVTQYYV.